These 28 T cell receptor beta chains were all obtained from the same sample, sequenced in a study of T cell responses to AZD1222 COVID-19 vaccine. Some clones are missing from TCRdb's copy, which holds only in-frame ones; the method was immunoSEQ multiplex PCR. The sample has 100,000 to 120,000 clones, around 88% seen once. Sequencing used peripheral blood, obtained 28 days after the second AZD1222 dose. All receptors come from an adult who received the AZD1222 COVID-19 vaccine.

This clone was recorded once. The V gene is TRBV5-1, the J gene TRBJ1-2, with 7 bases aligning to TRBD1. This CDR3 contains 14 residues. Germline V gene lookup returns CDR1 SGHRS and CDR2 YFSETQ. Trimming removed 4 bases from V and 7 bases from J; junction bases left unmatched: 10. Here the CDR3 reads CASSIPTGHGGYTF. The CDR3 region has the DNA TGCGCCAGCAGCATACCGACAGGGCACGGTGGCTACACCTTC.

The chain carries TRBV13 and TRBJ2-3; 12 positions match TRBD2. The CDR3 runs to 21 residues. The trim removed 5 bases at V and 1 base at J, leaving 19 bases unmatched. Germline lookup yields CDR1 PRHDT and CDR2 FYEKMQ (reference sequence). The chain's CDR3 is CASSHTLAGGSGLGGTDTQYF. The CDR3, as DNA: TGTGCCAGCAGCCACACCCTAGCGGGGGGGAGCGGTCTTGGGGGCACAGATACGCAGTATTTT.

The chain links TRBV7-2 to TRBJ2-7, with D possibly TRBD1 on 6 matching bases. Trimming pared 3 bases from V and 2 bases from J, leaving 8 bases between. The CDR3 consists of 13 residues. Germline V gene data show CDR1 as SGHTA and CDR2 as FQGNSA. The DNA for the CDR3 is TGTGCCAGCAGCTTCGGACAGACCTACGAGCAGTACTTC. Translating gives CASSFGQTYEQYF.

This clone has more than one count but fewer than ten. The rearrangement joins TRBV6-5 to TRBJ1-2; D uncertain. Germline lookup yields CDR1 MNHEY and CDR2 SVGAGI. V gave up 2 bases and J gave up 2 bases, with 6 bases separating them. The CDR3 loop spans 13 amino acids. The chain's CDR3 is CASSYDKNYGYTF. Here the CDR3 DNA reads TGTGCCAGCAGTTACGACAAAAACTATGGCTACACCTTC.

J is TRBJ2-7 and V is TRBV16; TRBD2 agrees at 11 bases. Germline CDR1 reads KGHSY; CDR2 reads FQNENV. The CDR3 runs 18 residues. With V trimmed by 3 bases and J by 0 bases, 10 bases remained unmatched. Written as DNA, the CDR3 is TGTGCCAGCAGCCATAGCGGGGTAGCGGGGGGGATCTCCTACGAGCAGTACTTC. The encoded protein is CASSHSGVAGGISYEQYF.

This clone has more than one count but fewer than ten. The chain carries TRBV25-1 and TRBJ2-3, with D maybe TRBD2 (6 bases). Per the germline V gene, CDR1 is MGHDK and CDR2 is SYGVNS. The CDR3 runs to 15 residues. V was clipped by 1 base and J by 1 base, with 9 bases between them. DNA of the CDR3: TGTGCCAGCAGTGAATGGTCTAGCGGCACAGATACGCAGTATTTT. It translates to CASSEWSSGTDTQYF.

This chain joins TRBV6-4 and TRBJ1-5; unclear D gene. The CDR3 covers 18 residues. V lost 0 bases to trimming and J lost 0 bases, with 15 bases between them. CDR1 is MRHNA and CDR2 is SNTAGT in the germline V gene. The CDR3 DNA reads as TGTGCCAGCAGTGACTCGAAAACTGGAAACCGTAGCAATCAGCCCCAGCATTTT. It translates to CASSDSKTGNRSNQPQHF.

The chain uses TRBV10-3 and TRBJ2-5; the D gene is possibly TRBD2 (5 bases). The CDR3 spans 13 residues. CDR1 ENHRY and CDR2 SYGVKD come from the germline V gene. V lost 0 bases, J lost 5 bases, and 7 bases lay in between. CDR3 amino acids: CAISESGGETQYF. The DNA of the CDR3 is TGTGCCATCAGTGAGTCGGGCGGGGAGACCCAGTACTTC.

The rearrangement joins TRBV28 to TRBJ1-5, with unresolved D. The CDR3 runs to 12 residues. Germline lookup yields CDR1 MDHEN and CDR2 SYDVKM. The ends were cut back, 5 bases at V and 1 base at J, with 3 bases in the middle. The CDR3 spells CASSGSNQPQHF. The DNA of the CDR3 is TGTGCCAGCAGTGGGAGCAATCAGCCCCAGCATTTT.

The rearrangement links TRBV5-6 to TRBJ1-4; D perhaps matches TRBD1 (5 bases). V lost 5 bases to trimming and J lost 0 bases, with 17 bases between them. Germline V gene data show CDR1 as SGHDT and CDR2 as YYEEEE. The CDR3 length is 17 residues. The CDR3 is CASSVVGLSTTNEKLFF. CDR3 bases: TGTGCCAGCAGTGTCGTGGGGCTTTCAACAACTAATGAAAAACTGTTTTTT. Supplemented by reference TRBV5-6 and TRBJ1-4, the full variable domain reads DAGVTQSPTHLIKTRGQQVTLRCSPKSGHDTVSWYQQALGQGPQFIFQYYEEEERQRGNFPDRFSGHQFPNYSSELNVNALLLGDSALYLCASSVVGLSTTNEKLFFGSGTQLSVL.

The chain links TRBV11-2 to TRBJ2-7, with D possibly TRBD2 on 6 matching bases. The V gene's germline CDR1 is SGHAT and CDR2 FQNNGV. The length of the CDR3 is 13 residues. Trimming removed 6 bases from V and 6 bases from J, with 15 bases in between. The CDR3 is CASRREMEGEQYF. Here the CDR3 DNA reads TGTGCCAGCAGACGGGAAATGGAGGGCGAGCAGTACTTC. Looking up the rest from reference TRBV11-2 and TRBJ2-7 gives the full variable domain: EAGVAQSPRYKIIEKRQSVAFWCNPISGHATLYWYQQILGQGPKLLIQFQNNGVVDDSQLPKDRFSAERLKGVDSTLKIQPAKLEDSAVYLCASRREMEGEQYFGPGTRLTVT.

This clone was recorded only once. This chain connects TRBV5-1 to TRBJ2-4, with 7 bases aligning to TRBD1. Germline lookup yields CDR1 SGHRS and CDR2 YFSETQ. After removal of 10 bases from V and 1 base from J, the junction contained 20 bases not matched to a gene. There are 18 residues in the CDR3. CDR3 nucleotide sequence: TGCGCCCGAAGTTACGACAGGGTTAAGCCCCCGGCCAAAAACATTCAGTACTTC. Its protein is CARSYDRVKPPAKNIQYF.

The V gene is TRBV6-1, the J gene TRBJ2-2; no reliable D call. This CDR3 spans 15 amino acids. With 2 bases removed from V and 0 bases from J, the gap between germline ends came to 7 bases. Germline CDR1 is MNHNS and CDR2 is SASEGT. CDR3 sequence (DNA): TGTGCCAGCAGTGAATGGAGATCGAACACCGGGGAGCTGTTTTTT. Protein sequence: CASSEWRSNTGELFF.

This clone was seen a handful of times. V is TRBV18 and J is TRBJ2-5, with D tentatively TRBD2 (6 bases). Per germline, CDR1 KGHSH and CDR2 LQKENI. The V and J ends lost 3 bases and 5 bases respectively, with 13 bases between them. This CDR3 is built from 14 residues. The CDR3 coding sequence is TGTGCCAGCTCACCCGGTGCGGGGCGGGAGACCCAGTACTTC. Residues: CASSPGAGRETQYF.

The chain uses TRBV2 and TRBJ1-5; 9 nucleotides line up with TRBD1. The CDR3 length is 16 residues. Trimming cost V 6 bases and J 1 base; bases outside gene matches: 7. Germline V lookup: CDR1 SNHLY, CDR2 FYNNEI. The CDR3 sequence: CASRTTGGTSNQPQHF. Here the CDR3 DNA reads TGTGCCAGCAGGACAACAGGGGGCACGAGCAATCAGCCCCAGCATTTT.

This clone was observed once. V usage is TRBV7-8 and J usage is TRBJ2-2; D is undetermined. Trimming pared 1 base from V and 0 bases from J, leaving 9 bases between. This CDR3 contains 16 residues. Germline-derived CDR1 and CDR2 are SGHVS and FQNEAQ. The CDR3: CASSLDGASNTGELFF. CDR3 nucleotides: TGTGCCAGCAGCTTAGACGGTGCGTCGAACACCGGGGAGCTGTTTTTT.

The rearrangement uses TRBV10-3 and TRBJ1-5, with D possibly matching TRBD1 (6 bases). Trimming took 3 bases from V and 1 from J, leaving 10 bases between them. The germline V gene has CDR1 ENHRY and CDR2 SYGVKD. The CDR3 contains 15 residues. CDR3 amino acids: CAISEGRGSNQPQHF. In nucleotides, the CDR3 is TGTGCCATCAGTGAAGGCAGGGGCAGCAATCAGCCCCAGCATTTT.

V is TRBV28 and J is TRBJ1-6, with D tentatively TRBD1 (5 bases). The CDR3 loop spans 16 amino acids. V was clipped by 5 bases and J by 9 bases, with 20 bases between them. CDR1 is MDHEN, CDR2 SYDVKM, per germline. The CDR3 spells CASSPTGLWDFSPLHF. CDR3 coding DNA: TGTGCCAGCAGTCCGACGGGACTATGGGATTTTTCACCCCTCCACTTT.

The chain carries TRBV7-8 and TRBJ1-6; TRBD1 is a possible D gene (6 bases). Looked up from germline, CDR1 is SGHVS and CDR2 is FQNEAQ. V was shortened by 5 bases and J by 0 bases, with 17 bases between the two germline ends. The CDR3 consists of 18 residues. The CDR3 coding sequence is TGTGCCAGCAGCCGAGCGATAAGGGGGAGCTCCTATAATTCACCCCTCCACTTT. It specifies CASSRAIRGSSYNSPLHF.

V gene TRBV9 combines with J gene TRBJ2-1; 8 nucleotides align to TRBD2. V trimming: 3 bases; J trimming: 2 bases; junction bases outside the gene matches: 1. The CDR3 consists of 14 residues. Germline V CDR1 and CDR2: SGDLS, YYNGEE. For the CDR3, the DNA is TGTGCCAGCAGCGACGGGGGGGCCTACAATGAGCAGTTCTTC. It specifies CASSDGGAYNEQFF.

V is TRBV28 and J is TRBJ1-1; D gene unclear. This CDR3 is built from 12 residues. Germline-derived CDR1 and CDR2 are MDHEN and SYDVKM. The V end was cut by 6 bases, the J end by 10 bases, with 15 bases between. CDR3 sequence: CASRVEELGAFF. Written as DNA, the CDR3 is TGTGCCAGCAGGGTGGAGGAGCTGGGAGCTTTCTTT.

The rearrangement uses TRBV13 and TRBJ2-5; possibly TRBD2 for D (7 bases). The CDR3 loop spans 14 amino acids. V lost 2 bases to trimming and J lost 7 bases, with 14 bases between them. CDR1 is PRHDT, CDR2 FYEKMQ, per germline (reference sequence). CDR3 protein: CASSLRRGALTQYF. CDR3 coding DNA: TGTGCCAGCAGCTTACGCCGGGGGGCACTGACCCAGTACTTC.

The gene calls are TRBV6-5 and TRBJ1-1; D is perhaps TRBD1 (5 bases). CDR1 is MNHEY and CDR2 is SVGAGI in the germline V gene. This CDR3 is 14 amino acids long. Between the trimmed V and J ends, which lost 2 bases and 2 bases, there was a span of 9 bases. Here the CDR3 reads CASSYAGENTEAFF. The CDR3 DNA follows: TGTGCCAGCAGTTACGCGGGGGAAAACACTGAAGCTTTCTTT.

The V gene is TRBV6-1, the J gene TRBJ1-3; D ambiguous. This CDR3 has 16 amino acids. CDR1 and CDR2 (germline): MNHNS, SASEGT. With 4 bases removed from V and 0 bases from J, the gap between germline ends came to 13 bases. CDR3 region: CASSGHDGISGNTIYF. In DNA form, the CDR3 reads TGTGCCAGCAGTGGCCACGACGGGATCTCTGGAAACACCATATATTTT.

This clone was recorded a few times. The CDR3 coding sequence is TGTGCCAGCAGCCAGCCCGGAGCGGGGGGCACCTACGAGCAGTACTTC. This sequence encodes CASSQPGAGGTYEQYF. The V call is TRBV4-2, the J call TRBJ2-7; 9 nucleotides align to TRBD2. From germline, CDR1 is LGHNA and CDR2 YNFKEQ. The CDR3 covers 16 residues. Trimming at V came to 3 bases and at J to 2 bases, leaving 8 bases not matched to a gene.

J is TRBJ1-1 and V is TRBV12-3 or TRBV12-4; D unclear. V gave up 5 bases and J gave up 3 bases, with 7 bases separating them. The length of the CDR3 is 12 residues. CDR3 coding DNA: TGTGCCAGCAGTCGGTCTTACACTGAAGCTTTCTTT. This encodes CASSRSYTEAFF.

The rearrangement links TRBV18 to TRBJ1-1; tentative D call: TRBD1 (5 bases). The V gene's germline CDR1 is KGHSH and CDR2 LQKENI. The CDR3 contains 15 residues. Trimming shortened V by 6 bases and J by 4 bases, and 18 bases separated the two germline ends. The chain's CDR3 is CASSILEGPGTEAFF. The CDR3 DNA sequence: TGTGCCAGCTCCATACTCGAGGGGCCAGGCACTGAAGCTTTCTTT.

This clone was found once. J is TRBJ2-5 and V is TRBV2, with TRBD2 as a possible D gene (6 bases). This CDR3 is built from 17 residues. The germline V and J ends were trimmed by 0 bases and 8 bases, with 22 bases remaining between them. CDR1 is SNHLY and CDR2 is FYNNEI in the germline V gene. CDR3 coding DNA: TGTGCCAGCAGTGAAGCCGTGGACGGGGGACCCCCACGAACCCAGTACTTC. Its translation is CASSEAVDGGPPRTQYF.